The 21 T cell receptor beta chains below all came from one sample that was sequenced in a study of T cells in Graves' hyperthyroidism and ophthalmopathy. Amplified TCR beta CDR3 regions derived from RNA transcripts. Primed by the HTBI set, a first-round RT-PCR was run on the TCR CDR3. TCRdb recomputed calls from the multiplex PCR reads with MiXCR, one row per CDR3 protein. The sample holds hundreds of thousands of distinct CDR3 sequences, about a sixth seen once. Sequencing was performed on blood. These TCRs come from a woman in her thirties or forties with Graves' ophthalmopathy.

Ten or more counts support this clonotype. The CDR3 DNA reads as TGTGCCAGCAGCCCAAGGTCGGACCACACTGAAGCTTTCTTT. Translated, it gives CASSPRSDHTEAFF. The gene calls are TRBV7-9 and TRBJ1-1; no definite D call. The CDR3 has 14 amino acids. Germline CDR1 and CDR2: SEHNR and FQNEAQ (reference sequence). V was clipped by 5 bases and J by 3 bases, with 13 bases between them.

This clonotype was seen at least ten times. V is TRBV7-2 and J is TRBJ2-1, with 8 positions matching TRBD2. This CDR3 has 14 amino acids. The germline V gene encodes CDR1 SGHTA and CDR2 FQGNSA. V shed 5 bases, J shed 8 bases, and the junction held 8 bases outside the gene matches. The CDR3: CASSPRGGNDEQFF. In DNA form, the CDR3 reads TGTGCCAGCAGCCCCCGGGGGGGGAACGATGAGCAGTTCTTC.

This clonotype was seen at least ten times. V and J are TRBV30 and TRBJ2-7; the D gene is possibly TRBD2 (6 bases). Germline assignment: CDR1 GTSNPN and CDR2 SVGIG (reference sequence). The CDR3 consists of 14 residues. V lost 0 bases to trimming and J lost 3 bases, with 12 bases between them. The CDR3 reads CAWSVPGESYEQYF. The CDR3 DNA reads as TGTGCCTGGAGTGTACCGGGGGAGAGCTACGAGCAGTACTTC.

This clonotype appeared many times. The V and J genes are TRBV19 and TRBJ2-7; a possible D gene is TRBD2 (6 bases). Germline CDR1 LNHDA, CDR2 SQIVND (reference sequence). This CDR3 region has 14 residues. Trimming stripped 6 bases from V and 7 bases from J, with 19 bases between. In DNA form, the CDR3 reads TGTGCCAGTAGCAGGATCGGGGGAGTCGGGGAGCAGTACTTC. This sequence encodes CASSRIGGVGEQYF.

DNA for the CDR3: TGTGCCAGCAGTTTAACAGGGCCGAGAAAGAAGGATACGCAGTATTTT. Protein product: CASSLTGPRKKDTQYF. The chain links TRBV12-3 or TRBV12-4 to TRBJ2-3; D possibly corresponds to TRBD1 (6 bases). Trimming removed 2 bases from V and 6 bases from J, with 18 bases in between. The CDR3 is 16 residues long.

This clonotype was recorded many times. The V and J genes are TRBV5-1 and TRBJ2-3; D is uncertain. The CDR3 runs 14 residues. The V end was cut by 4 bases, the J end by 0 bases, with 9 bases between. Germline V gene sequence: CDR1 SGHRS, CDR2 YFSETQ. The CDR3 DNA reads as TGCGCCAGCAGCGGCCCATTTAGCACAGATACGCAGTATTTT. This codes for CASSGPFSTDTQYF.

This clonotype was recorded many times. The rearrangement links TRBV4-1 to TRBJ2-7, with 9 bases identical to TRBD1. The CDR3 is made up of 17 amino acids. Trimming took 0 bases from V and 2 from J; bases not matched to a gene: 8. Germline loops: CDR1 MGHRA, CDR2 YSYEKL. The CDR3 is CASSQDPGQGLPYEQYF. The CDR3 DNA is TGCGCCAGCAGCCAAGACCCCGGACAGGGGCTTCCCTACGAGCAGTACTTC.

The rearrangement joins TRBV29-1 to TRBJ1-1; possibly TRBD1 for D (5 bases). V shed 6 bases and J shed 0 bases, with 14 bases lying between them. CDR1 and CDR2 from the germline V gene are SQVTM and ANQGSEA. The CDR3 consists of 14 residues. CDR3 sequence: CSVIDSGMNTEAFF. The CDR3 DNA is TGCAGCGTAATCGACAGCGGTATGAACACTGAAGCTTTCTTT.

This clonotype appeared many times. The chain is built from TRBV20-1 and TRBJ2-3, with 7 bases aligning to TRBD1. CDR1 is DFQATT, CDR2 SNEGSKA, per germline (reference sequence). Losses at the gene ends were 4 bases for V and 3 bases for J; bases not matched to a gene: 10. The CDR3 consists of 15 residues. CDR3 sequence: CSAINPLQGTDTQYF. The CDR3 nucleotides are TGCAGTGCTATTAACCCACTACAGGGGACAGATACGCAGTATTTT.

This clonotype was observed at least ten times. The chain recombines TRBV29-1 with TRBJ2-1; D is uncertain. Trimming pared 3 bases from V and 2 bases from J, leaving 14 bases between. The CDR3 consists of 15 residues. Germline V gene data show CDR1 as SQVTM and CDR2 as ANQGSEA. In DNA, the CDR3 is TGCAGCGTTGACTCGGTAGGAGTGCCCTACAATGAGCAGTTCTTC. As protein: CSVDSVGVPYNEQFF.

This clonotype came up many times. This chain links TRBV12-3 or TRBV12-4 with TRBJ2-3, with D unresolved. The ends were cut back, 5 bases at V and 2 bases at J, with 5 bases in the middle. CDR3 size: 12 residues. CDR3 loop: CASSHNTDTQYF. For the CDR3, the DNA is TGTGCCAGCAGTCACAACACAGATACGCAGTATTTT.

CDR3 DNA sequence: TGTGCCAGCAGTCAGCAATATAACTATGGCTACACCTTC. Translated, it gives CASSQQYNYGYTF. V is TRBV27 and J is TRBJ1-2; D is unresolved. Deletions cut 5 bases from V and 1 base from J, with 8 bases between. This CDR3 has 13 residues. Germline CDR1 MNHEY, CDR2 SMNVEV (reference sequence).

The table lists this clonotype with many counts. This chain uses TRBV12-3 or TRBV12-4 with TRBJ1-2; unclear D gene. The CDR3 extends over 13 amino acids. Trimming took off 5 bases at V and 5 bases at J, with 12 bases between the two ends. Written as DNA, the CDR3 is TGTGCCAGCAGTCCCTCTGACACGTATGGCTACACCTTC. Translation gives CASSPSDTYGYTF.

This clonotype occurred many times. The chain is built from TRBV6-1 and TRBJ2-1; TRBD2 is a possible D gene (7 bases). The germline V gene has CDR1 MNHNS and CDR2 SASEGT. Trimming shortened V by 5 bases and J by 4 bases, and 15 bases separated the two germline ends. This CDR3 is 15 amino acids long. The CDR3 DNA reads TGTGCCAGCAGTTCAGGACTAGGGGGTTACAATGAGCAGTTCTTC. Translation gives CASSSGLGGYNEQFF.

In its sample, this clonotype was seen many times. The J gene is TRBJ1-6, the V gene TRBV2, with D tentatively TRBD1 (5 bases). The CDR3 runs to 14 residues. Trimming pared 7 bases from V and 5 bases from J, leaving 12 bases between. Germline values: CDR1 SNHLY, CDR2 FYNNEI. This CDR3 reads CASKVGTHNSPLHF. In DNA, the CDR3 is TGTGCCAGCAAGGTCGGGACCCATAATTCACCCCTCCACTTT. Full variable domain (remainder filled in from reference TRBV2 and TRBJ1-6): EPEVTQTPSHQVTQMGQEVILRCVPISNHLYFYWYRQILGQKVEFLVSFYNNEISEKSEIFDDQFSVERPDGSNFTLKIRSTKLEDSAMYFCASKVGTHNSPLHFGNGTRLTVT.

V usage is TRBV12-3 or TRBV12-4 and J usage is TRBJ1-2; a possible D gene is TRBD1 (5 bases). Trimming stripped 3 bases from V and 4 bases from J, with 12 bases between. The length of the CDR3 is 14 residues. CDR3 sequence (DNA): TGTGCCAGCAGTTTTAGGGGCAGTAGCTATGGCTACACCTTC. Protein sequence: CASSFRGSSYGYTF.

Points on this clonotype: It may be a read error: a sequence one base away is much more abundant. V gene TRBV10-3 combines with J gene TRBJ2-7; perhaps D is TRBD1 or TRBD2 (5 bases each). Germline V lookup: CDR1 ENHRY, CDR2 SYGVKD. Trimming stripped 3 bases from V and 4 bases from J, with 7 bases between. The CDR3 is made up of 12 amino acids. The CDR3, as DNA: TGTGCCATCAGTGACAGGGAGTACGAGCAGTACTTC. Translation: CAISDREYEQYF.

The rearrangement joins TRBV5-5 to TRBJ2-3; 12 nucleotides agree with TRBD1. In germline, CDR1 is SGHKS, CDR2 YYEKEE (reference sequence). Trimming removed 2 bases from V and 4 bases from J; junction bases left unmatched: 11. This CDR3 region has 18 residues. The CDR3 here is CASSFEPGQGAFADTQYF. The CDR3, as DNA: TGTGCCAGCAGCTTTGAACCGGGACAGGGGGCTTTCGCAGATACGCAGTATTTT.

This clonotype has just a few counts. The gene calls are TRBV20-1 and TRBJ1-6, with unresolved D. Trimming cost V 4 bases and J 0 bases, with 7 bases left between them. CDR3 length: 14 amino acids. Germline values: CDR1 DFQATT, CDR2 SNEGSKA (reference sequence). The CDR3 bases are TGCAGTGCTAAGGATATCTCCTATAATTCACCCCTCCACTTT. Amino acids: CSAKDISYNSPLHF.

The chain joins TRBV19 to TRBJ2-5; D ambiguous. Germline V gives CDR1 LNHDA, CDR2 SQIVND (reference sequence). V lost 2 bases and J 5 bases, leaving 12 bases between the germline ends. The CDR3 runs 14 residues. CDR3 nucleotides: TGTGCCAGTAGTATAACCGGCGACCCTGAGACCCAGTACTTC. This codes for CASSITGDPETQYF.

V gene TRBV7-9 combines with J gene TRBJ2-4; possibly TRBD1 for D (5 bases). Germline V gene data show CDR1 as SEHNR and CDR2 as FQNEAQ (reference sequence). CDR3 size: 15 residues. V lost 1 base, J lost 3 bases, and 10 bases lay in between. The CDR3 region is CASSLDSGIKNIQYF. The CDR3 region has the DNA TGTGCCAGCAGCTTAGATTCAGGGATCAAAAACATTCAGTACTTC.